This T cell receptor (beta chain) was profiled in a study of identical twins. Study-level points and caveats: Invariant populations such as MAIT and iNKT cells could partly muddle zero-insertion analyses.

The CDR3 extends over 19 amino acids. Per germline, CDR1 KGHSH and CDR2 LQKENI. J gave up 5 bases and V 3 bases, and 12 bases lay outside the gene matches. One entry per CDR3 protein results from TCRdb running MiXCR on the 5' RACE reads. The table has under 300,000 distinct CDR3 sequences, approximately 8.6% seen once; the top ten hold less than 4%. This clonotype was detected only a few times. Its antigen remains unidentified. These sequences were also reported in another study, on yellow fever vaccine responses in identical twins.

The source material was CD8+ T cells sorted from blood. The genes are TRBV18 and TRBJ2-2; 13 nucleotides line up with TRBD2. This clonotype was sampled from a woman in her late teens or twenties in good health. This CDR3 reads CASSPPPGTSGKVTGELFF. The CDR3 coding sequence is TGTGCCAGCTCACCGCCTCCTGGGACTAGCGGGAAGGTTACCGGGGAGCTGTTTTTT.